Below are 19 T cell receptor beta chains sequenced from a single sample in a study of T cells in Graves' hyperthyroidism and ophthalmopathy. Amplified TCR beta CDR3 regions came from RNA transcripts. During a first-round RT-PCR of the TCR CDR3, the HTBI primer set was used. MiXCR, applied by TCRdb to the multiplex PCR reads, yields one record per CDR3 protein. The profile shows some 250,000 distinct CDR3 sequences, 15% of them singletons. The material sequenced was blood. The receptors shown here come from a woman aged 45-65 years with Graves' hyperthyroidism that later progressed to Graves' ophthalmopathy.

This clonotype was counted many times. This rearrangement joins TRBV28 to TRBJ1-2; D is uncertain. The CDR3 consists of 14 residues. The germline CDR1 and CDR2 sequences are MDHEN and SYDVKM. The germline V and J ends were trimmed by 7 bases and 5 bases, with 17 bases remaining between them. CDR3 region: CASTAGRAVYGYTF. The CDR3, as DNA: TGTGCCAGCACTGCGGGGAGGGCCGTATATGGCTACACCTTC.

This clonotype was seen ten or more times. The J gene is TRBJ2-5, the V gene TRBV5-8; tentative D call: TRBD2 (6 bases). The CDR3 consists of 16 residues. Per the germline V gene, CDR1 is SGHTS and CDR2 is YDEGEE. Between the trimmed V and J ends, which lost 0 bases and 2 bases, there was a span of 14 bases. The CDR3 protein is CASSLEWRGLQETQYF. CDR3 in DNA: TGTGCCAGCAGCTTGGAGTGGAGGGGACTTCAAGAGACCCAGTACTTC.

This clonotype appeared many times. J is TRBJ2-1 and V is TRBV5-1, with 11 positions matching TRBD2. The CDR3 is made up of 15 amino acids. From germline, CDR1 is SGHRS and CDR2 YFSETQ. V lost 8 bases, J lost 8 bases, and 12 bases stayed unmatched. The DNA of the CDR3 is TGCGCCAGTTCCTTAACCGGGACTAGCGGCTATGAGCAGTTCTTC. It translates to CASSLTGTSGYEQFF.

This clonotype showed up just a few times. The chain employs TRBV6-1 and TRBJ1-2; no clear D gene. Trimming left V 10 bases short and J 4 bases short, with 13 bases between. Germline loops: CDR1 MNHNS, CDR2 SASEGT. The CDR3 is 12 residues long. The CDR3 loop is CATRSQTYGYTF. CDR3 in DNA: TGTGCCACCCGGTCACAGACCTATGGCTACACCTTC.

The sample holds many counts of this clonotype. This chain links TRBV7-9 with TRBJ2-3; 10 bases agree with TRBD1. V lost 4 bases and J lost 1; bases outside the gene matches: 8. The germline CDR1 and CDR2 sequences are SEHNR and FQNEAQ (reference sequence). The CDR3 contains 17 residues. CDR3 loop: CASSSHGTGVGTDTQYF. The CDR3 coding sequence is TGTGCCAGCAGCTCCCATGGGACAGGGGTAGGCACAGATACGCAGTATTTT. The full variable domain, rest sourced from reference TRBV7-9 and TRBJ2-3, is DTGVSQNPRHKITKRGQNVTFRCDPISEHNRLYWYRQTLGQGPEFLTYFQNEAQLEKSRLLSDRFSAERPKGSFSTLEIQRTEQGDSAMYLCASSSHGTGVGTDTQYFGPGTRLTVL.

On this clonotype: A much larger clone lies one base from this, so it may be a read error. Since the CDR3 does not end with the conserved phenylalanine or tryptophan, this likely comes from a read error. The rearrangement uses TRBV20-1 and TRBJ2-7, with D hard to call. Germline V gene lookup returns CDR1 DFQATT and CDR2 SNEGSKA (reference sequence). The CDR3 totals 11 residues. V lost 7 bases, J lost 4 bases, and 11 bases lay in between. CDR3 in DNA: TGCAGTGGTGGCTATGGGTACGAGCAGTACTCC. It yields the protein CSGGYGYEQYS.

This clonotype showed up many times. This chain joins TRBV6-1 and TRBJ2-5; 9 bases match TRBD1. The V and J ends lost 5 bases and 7 bases, in that order; junction bases with no gene match: 5. This CDR3 is built from 13 residues. From germline, CDR1 is MNHNS and CDR2 SASEGT. The CDR3: CASSSTGGGTQYF. For the CDR3, the DNA is TGTGCCAGCAGTTCGACAGGGGGGGGGACCCAGTACTTC.

This clonotype occurred many times. This rearrangement joins TRBV9 to TRBJ2-6; the D gene is possibly TRBD1 (5 bases). This CDR3 has 18 amino acids. CDR1 and CDR2 (germline): SGDLS, YYNGEE. V was pared by 3 bases and J by 4 bases, with 20 bases between. The CDR3 loop reads CASSATRQGVRGANVLTF. CDR3 DNA: TGTGCCAGCAGCGCCACCCGGCAGGGCGTTCGGGGGGCCAACGTCCTGACTTTC.

This chain links TRBV7-3 with TRBJ2-2; 8 positions match TRBD2. The CDR3 length is 15 residues. Germline CDR1 and CDR2: SGHTA and FQGTGA. The V gene end was trimmed by 5 bases and the J gene end by 7 bases; junction bases not matched to a gene: 9. The CDR3 sequence: CASSTRTSWGGELFF. The CDR3 region has the DNA TGTGCCAGCAGCACCCGGACTAGCTGGGGCGGGGAGCTGTTTTTT.

This chain links TRBV6-6 with TRBJ1-6; D unresolved. CDR1 and CDR2 (germline): MNHNY, SVGAGI (reference sequence). This CDR3 contains 13 residues. V was shortened by 2 bases and J by 10 bases, with 9 bases between the two germline ends. CDR3 coding DNA: TGTGCCAGCAGTTACGCCGGGAGGTCACCCCTCCACTTT. Its translation: CASSYAGRSPLHF.

This clonotype has at least ten counts. The rearrangement joins TRBV28 to TRBJ2-7; a weak D match, TRBD2 (7 bases). Germline loops: CDR1 MDHEN, CDR2 SYDVKM. V dropped 7 bases and J dropped 4 bases, with 17 bases sitting between them. This CDR3 region has 14 residues. The CDR3 loop reads CASTLGGTRYEQYF. The CDR3 DNA follows: TGTGCCAGCACCCTCGGGGGGACACGTTACGAGCAGTACTTC.

This clonotype was detected a few times. The chain joins TRBV6-2 or TRBV6-3 to TRBJ2-6; D is uncertain. With 8 bases removed from V and 14 bases from J, the gap between germline ends came to 16 bases. CDR1 and CDR2 from the germline V gene are MNHEY and SVGEGT. The CDR3 contains 12 residues. DNA of the CDR3: TGTGCCAGCCTCCAACCCTCCCTATTCCTGACTTTC. As protein: CASLQPSLFLTF.

This clonotype was counted at least ten times. V usage is TRBV30 and J usage is TRBJ2-7; 8 nucleotides align to TRBD2. The germline gives CDR1 GTSNPN, CDR2 SVGIG (reference sequence). V dropped 2 bases and J dropped 6; count of bases not matched to a gene: 12. The CDR3 length is 15 residues. The CDR3 loop reads CAWSSLGLVESEQYF. CDR3 DNA sequence: TGTGCCTGGAGTTCCTTGGGACTAGTCGAGTCCGAGCAGTACTTC. Based on the CDR3 plus reference TRBV30 and TRBJ2-7, the full variable domain is SQTIHQWPATLVQPVGSPLSLECTVEGTSNPNLYWYRQAAGRGLQLLFYSVGIGQISSEVPQNLSASRPQDRQFILSSKKLLLSDSGFYLCAWSSLGLVESEQYFGPGTRLTVT.

This clonotype showed up many times. The rearrangement joins TRBV30 to TRBJ2-2, with unresolved D. The CDR3 is made up of 13 amino acids. CDR1 GTSNPN and CDR2 SVGIG come from the germline V gene (reference sequence). V dropped 2 bases and J dropped 5 bases, with 9 bases sitting between them. The CDR3 reads CAWSYGLTGELFF. In DNA, the CDR3 is TGTGCCTGGAGTTACGGTCTTACCGGGGAGCTGTTTTTT.

CDR3: CASSIFHGTVDSPLHF. The CDR3 region has the DNA TGTGCCAGCAGCATTTTCCACGGGACAGTTGATTCACCCCTCCACTTT. The chain links TRBV7-9 to TRBJ1-6; 7 bases are shared with TRBD1. Per germline, CDR1 SEHNR and CDR2 FQNEAQ (reference sequence). The CDR3 is 16 amino acids. V gave up 5 bases and J gave up 8 bases; unmatched junction bases: 12.

Worth noting for this clonotype: A read error is possible here, since a much larger clone lies one base away. The V gene is TRBV5-1, the J gene TRBJ2-5; TRBD1 aligns across 7 bases. The CDR3 has 15 residues. V gave up 2 bases and J gave up 4 bases; unmatched junction bases: 8. CDR1 SGHRS and CDR2 YFSETQ come from the germline V gene. The CDR3, as DNA: TGCGCCAGCAGCTTTACGAGGGGGCTCGGAGAGACCCAGTACTTC. The encoded protein is CASSFTRGLGETQYF.

The CDR3 DNA is TGCAGTGCTTTTAAGCAGCGGGAGTTGATGGTCGGCGAGCAGTTCTTC. Translating it yields CSAFKQRELMVGEQFF. The chain employs TRBV20-1 and TRBJ2-1; 8 nucleotides match TRBD2. Germline V gene sequence: CDR1 DFQATT, CDR2 SNEGSKA (reference sequence). CDR3 length: 16 amino acids. V trimming: 5 bases; J trimming: 10 bases; junction bases outside the gene matches: 19.

This clonotype showed up many times. The V gene is TRBV27, the J gene TRBJ2-2; TRBD1 aligns across 7 bases. Germline V lookup: CDR1 MNHEY, CDR2 SMNVEV (reference sequence). The V segment lost 5 bases and the J segment 4 bases; nucleotides outside the gene matches: 7. CDR3 length equals 15 residues. Here the CDR3 reads CASSKGTVGTGELFF. The CDR3 nucleotides read TGTGCCAGCAGTAAAGGGACAGTGGGCACCGGGGAGCTGTTTTTT.

This clonotype has a count of ten or more. The chain uses TRBV3-1 and TRBJ2-5; 7 bases align to TRBD2. CDR1 and CDR2 (germline): LGHDT, YNNKEL (reference sequence). CDR3 length: 13 amino acids. V was pared by 0 bases and J by 9 bases, with 4 bases of the junction left unmatched. The CDR3 loop is CASSQDREEAQYF. As DNA, the CDR3 is TGTGCCAGCAGCCAAGATCGGGAGGAGGCCCAGTACTTC.